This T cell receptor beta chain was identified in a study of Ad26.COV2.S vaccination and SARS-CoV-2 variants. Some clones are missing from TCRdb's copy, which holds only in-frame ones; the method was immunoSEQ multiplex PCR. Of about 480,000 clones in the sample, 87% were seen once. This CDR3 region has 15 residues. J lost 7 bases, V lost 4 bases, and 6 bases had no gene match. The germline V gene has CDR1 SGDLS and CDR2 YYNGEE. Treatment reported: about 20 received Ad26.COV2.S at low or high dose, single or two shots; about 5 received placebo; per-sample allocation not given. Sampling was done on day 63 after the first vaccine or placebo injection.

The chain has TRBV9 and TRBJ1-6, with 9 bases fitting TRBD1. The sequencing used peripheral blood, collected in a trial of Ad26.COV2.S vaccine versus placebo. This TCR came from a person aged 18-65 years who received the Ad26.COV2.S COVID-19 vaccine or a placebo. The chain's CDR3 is CASSPRDRANSPLHF. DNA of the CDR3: TGTGCCAGCAGCCCCCGGGACAGGGCGAATTCACCCCTCCACTTT.